The entry below describes one T cell receptor (beta chain). Cohort placement rested on clinical history that participants reported themselves. For recovered donors of Cohort 3, there were two negative PCRs, clearance, or symptom resolution. The sample comes from a study of blood T cell repertoires in COVID-19. Study context: Nucleic acid was either cDNA or gDNA, and it came from T cells, B-cell-depleted T cells, or PBMCs.

V lost 4 bases and J lost 5, with 15 bases in between. Germline CDR1 is WSHSY and CDR2 is SAAADI. This CDR3 is built from 15 residues. As handled by the study authors: By means of reference gene primer amplification, nucleated cell counts were estimated. Sequencing was performed with immunoSEQ multiplex PCR; in TCRdb, only in-frame clones are kept and a portion is missing. V, J and clone size reflect that table, while D and trimming were determined from the DNA. The sample has over 300,000 clones, around 86% seen once. This receptor was obtained from a woman between 18 and 30 years old who had recovered from COVID-19. Sequences were obtained from PBMCs or T cells enriched from blood (not recorded which). The rearrangement links TRBV10-2 to TRBJ1-3, with D possibly matching TRBD1 (5 bases). CDR3 protein: CASSGTSGDRNTIYF. The CDR3 DNA follows: TGCGCCAGCAGTGGGACGTCGGGGGATCGAAACACCATATATTTT.